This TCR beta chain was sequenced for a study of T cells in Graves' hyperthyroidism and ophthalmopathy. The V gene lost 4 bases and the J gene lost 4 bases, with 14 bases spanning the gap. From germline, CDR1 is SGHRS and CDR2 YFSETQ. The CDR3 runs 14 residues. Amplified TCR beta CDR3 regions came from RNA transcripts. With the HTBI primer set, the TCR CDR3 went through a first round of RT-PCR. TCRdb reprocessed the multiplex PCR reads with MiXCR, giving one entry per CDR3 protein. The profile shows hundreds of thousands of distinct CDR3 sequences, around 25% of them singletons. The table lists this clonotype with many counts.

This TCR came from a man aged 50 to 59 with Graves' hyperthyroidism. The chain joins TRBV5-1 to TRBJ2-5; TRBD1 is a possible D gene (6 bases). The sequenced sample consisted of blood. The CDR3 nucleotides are TGCGCCAGCAGCCTTCAACAGGGCCGAGAGACCCAGTACTTC. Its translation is CASSLQQGRETQYF. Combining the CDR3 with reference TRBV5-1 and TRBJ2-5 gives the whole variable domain KAGVTQTPRYLIKTRGQQVTLSCSPISGHRSVSWYQQTPGQGLQFLFEYFSETQRNKGNFPGRFSGRQFSNSRSEMNVSTLELGDSALYLCASSLQQGRETQYFGPGTRLLVL.